These 27 T cell receptor beta chains came from one sample sequenced in a study of cytomegalovirus exposure and HLA in healthy donors. 13 Jbeta primers and 60 Vbeta primers were used for the PCR. Assay: immunoSEQ multiplex PCR; the TCRdb copy retains only in-frame clones and omits some. The table lists around 150,000 clones, roughly 62% of them singletons. The specimen was PBMCs. These receptor sequences come from a man aged 55 to 70 in good health and CMV-seronegative.

The chain joins TRBV7-9 to TRBJ2-2, with D unclear. V lost 2 bases, J lost 2 bases, and 3 bases lay in between. The CDR3 is made up of 13 amino acids. Germline assignment: CDR1 SEHNR and CDR2 FQNEAQ (reference sequence). CDR3 amino acids: CASSLSNTGELFF. The CDR3, as DNA: TGTGCCAGCAGCTTATCTAACACCGGGGAGCTGTTTTTT. The whole variable domain, remainder taken from reference TRBV7-9 and TRBJ2-2, is DTGVSQNPRHKITKRGQNVTFRCDPISEHNRLYWYRQTLGQGPEFLTYFQNEAQLEKSRLLSDRFSAERPKGSFSTLEIQRTEQGDSAMYLCASSLSNTGELFFGEGSRLTVL.

The table lists this clone with a few counts. The chain carries TRBV27 and TRBJ1-4; the D gene is possibly TRBD1 (5 bases). The CDR3 totals 14 residues. Germline V gene sequence: CDR1 MNHEY, CDR2 SMNVEV (reference sequence). Trimming shortened V by 6 bases and J by 8 bases, and 16 bases separated the two germline ends. In nucleotides, the CDR3 is TGTGCCAGCAGCAAAAGGGGAAGGATCGAAAAACTGTTTTTT. It codes for CASSKRGRIEKLFF.

This clone was found once. This sequence joins TRBV9 and TRBJ2-3; D may be TRBD1 (5 bases). Per germline, CDR1 SGDLS and CDR2 YYNGEE. This CDR3 has 14 amino acids. With 0 bases removed from V and 0 bases from J, the gap between germline ends came to 5 bases. CDR3 nucleotides: TGTGCCAGCAGCGTAGGGGGCAGCACAGATACGCAGTATTTT. The encoded protein is CASSVGGSTDTQYF.

The genes are TRBV6-1 and TRBJ2-3; 10 nucleotides line up with TRBD2. The CDR3 length is 16 residues. Unmatched junction bases numbered 8, after V lost 6 bases and J lost 2 bases. CDR1 MNHNS and CDR2 SASEGT come from the germline V gene. This CDR3 reads CASRERLAGSTDTQYF. The CDR3 DNA is TGTGCCAGCAGGGAAAGACTAGCGGGTTCCACAGATACGCAGTATTTT.

For the CDR3, the DNA is TGTGCCAGCAGCTTAGGGGTCGCCGAGGAGAGCTACGAGCAGTACTTC. Amino acids: CASSLGVAEESYEQYF. The J gene is TRBJ2-7, the V gene TRBV7-6; D remains ambiguous. Trimming cost V 1 base and J 3 bases, with 16 bases left between them. Germline V gene data show CDR1 as SGHVS and CDR2 as FNYEAQ. The CDR3 contains 16 residues.

V usage is TRBV10-1 and J usage is TRBJ2-1, with 8 bases matching TRBD2. CDR1 is WNHNN and CDR2 is SYGVQD in the germline V gene (reference sequence). The J segment lost 6 bases and the V segment lost 6 bases, leaving 10 bases of the junction unmatched. CDR3 length: 15 amino acids. In nucleotides, the CDR3 is TGCGCCAGCAGATCCGGGACTAGTTCGACCAATGAGCAGTTCTTC. Its translation: CASRSGTSSTNEQFF.

A few counts support this clone. The chain recombines TRBV30 with TRBJ2-7; maybe TRBD2 (6 bases). Germline values: CDR1 GTSNPN, CDR2 SVGIG (reference sequence). The V and J ends lost 8 bases and 6 bases respectively, with 17 bases between them. This CDR3 region has 12 residues. As DNA, the CDR3 is TGTGCCGGGGGTGCGGGATCTGGCGAGCAGTACTTC. Protein sequence: CAGGAGSGEQYF.

The V call is TRBV6-5, the J call TRBJ1-5, with D possibly being TRBD1 (6 bases). Deletions cut 5 bases from V and 4 bases from J, with 12 bases between. CDR1 is MNHEY and CDR2 is SVGAGI in the germline V gene. This CDR3 contains 14 residues. CDR3 residues: CASSNRAGNQPQHF. The CDR3 DNA reads as TGTGCCAGCAGTAACAGGGCTGGGAATCAGCCCCAGCATTTT.

This sequence joins TRBV5-1 and TRBJ2-2, with 7 bases lining up with TRBD2. Unmatched junction bases numbered 12, after V lost 2 bases and J lost 8 bases. The CDR3 totals 16 residues. Germline V gives CDR1 SGHRS, CDR2 YFSETQ. The CDR3 region is CASSFQDPGGGGELFF. CDR3 coding DNA: TGCGCCAGCAGCTTCCAGGACCCGGGGGGAGGAGGGGAGCTGTTTTTT.

As for this clone: Germline and junction disagree at one end, which may indicate a read error. This chain links TRBV7-7 with TRBJ2-1, with TRBD2 identical over 8 bases. Germline V gene data show CDR1 as SSHAT and CDR2 as FNYEAQ (reference sequence). The CDR3 spans 15 residues. The CDR3 sequence is CASSLASGRYNEQFF. CDR3 DNA sequence: TGTGCTAGCAGCTTAGCGAGCGGGAGATACAATGAGCAGTTCTTC.

The rearrangement uses TRBV6-5 and TRBJ2-3; D is unclear. The CDR3 is 13 residues long. Germline V gene lookup returns CDR1 MNHEY and CDR2 SVGAGI. Trimming cost V 1 base and J 4 bases, with 6 bases left between them. Here the CDR3 DNA reads TGTGCCAGCAGTTACTTTCCCTCAGATACGCAGTATTTT. It specifies CASSYFPSDTQYF.

CDR3 sequence reads: CASSLEFGATYEQYF. For the CDR3, the DNA is TGCGCCAGCAGCTTGGAGTTTGGGGCCACCTACGAGCAGTACTTC. The rearrangement links TRBV5-1 to TRBJ2-7, with D tentatively TRBD1 (5 bases). V was cut by 0 bases and J by 2 bases, with 12 bases left in between. The CDR3 has 15 residues. Per the germline V gene, CDR1 is SGHRS and CDR2 is YFSETQ.

The V call is TRBV27, the J call TRBJ1-1, with no clear D. This CDR3 has 10 residues. Trimming shortened V by 9 bases and J by 5 bases, and 7 bases separated the two germline ends. CDR1 and CDR2 (germline): MNHEY, SMNVEV (reference sequence). The chain's CDR3 is CASGRTEAFF. The DNA for the CDR3 is TGTGCCAGTGGGAGGACTGAAGCTTTCTTT.

On this clone: Other DNA variants within this sample encode the same CDR3. V gene TRBV18 combines with J gene TRBJ1-1; possible D gene TRBD1, 5 bases. The CDR3 is made up of 14 amino acids. Trimming stripped 3 bases from V and 1 base from J, with 9 bases between. Germline V gene sequence: CDR1 KGHSH, CDR2 LQKENI. In DNA form, the CDR3 reads TGTGCCAGCTCACCCCTAGACAGGAACACTGAAGCTTTCTTT. Translated: CASSPLDRNTEAFF.

This clone was detected only a few times. The chain joins TRBV30 to TRBJ2-1; tentatively, D is TRBD2 (6 bases). The CDR3 runs 16 residues. Germline lookup yields CDR1 GTSNPN and CDR2 SVGIG (reference sequence). Trimming took off 0 bases at V and 5 bases at J, with 17 bases between the two ends. The CDR3 region has the DNA TGTGCCTGGAGTGTAACCGGGAGAAGGGTGCACAATGAGCAGTTCTTC. Translated, it gives CAWSVTGRRVHNEQFF.

The rearrangement joins TRBV7-9 to TRBJ2-7; 11 bases are a match to TRBD2. CDR1 is SEHNR, CDR2 FQNEAQ, per germline (reference sequence). The length of the CDR3 is 14 residues. V lost 4 bases, J lost 5 bases, and 4 bases stayed unmatched. The CDR3 loop reads CASSSTSGSNEQYF. DNA for the CDR3: TGTGCCAGCAGCTCAACTAGCGGGAGTAACGAGCAGTACTTC. The full variable domain, in which reference TRBV7-9 and TRBJ2-7 provide the parts outside the CDR3, is DTGVSQNPRHKITKRGQNVTFRCDPISEHNRLYWYRQTLGQGPEFLTYFQNEAQLEKSRLLSDRFSAERPKGSFSTLEIQRTEQGDSAMYLCASSSTSGSNEQYFGPGTRLTVT.

The chain has TRBV6-6 and TRBJ1-3; weak D call: TRBD1 (5 bases). Germline lookup yields CDR1 MNHNY and CDR2 SVGAGI (reference sequence). Deletions cut 2 bases from V and 3 bases from J, with 14 bases between. The CDR3 runs to 16 residues. CDR3 residues: CASSYPGGGGGNTIYF. The DNA of the CDR3 is TGTGCCAGCAGTTACCCGGGGGGGGGTGGTGGAAACACCATATATTTT.

This chain links TRBV7-7 with TRBJ2-5; 7 positions match TRBD2. Looked up from germline, CDR1 is SSHAT and CDR2 is FNYEAQ (reference sequence). Trimming removed 0 bases from V and 5 bases from J; junction bases left unmatched: 6. CDR3 length: 15 amino acids. In DNA form, the CDR3 reads TGTGCCAGCAGCTTAGCGGGGGGGTCGGGGGAGACCCAGTACTTC. Protein product: CASSLAGGSGETQYF.

The chain uses TRBV19 and TRBJ1-4; maybe TRBD1 (6 bases). Trimming removed 0 bases at V and 8 bases at J, with 13 bases between. Germline V lookup: CDR1 LNHDA, CDR2 SQIVND (reference sequence). There are 15 residues in the CDR3. CDR3 sequence reads: CASSIDAGAEEKLFF. The CDR3 DNA sequence: TGTGCCAGTAGTATAGATGCGGGGGCGGAAGAAAAACTGTTTTTT.

This chain uses TRBV4-3 with TRBJ1-2; TRBD1 agrees at 8 bases. Germline CDR1 LGHNA, CDR2 YSLEER. The J segment lost 0 bases and the V segment lost 0 bases, leaving 3 bases of the junction unmatched. The CDR3 is 16 amino acids. The DNA for the CDR3 is TGCGCCAGCAGCCAAGATCTCAGGGGGCCTAACTATGGCTACACCTTC. It yields the protein CASSQDLRGPNYGYTF.

The chain couples TRBV6-1 to TRBJ1-2; 9 nucleotides match TRBD1. Germline assignment: CDR1 MNHNS and CDR2 SASEGT. This CDR3 has 16 residues. Trimming removed 0 bases from V and 5 bases from J; junction bases left unmatched: 7. The CDR3: CASSEAETGGVYGYTF. CDR3 in DNA: TGTGCCAGCAGTGAAGCGGAAACAGGGGGCGTGTATGGCTACACCTTC.

The table lists this clone with a few counts. The rearrangement uses TRBV6-6 and TRBJ2-3, with D possibly TRBD2 on 5 matching bases. The V gene lost 7 bases and the J gene lost 0 bases, with 11 bases spanning the gap. Germline CDR1 reads MNHNY; CDR2 reads SVGAGI (reference sequence). This CDR3 has 14 amino acids. CDR3 sequence reads: CASTRGTSTDTQYF. CDR3 coding DNA: TGTGCCAGCACCCGGGGTACTAGCACAGATACGCAGTATTTT.

This clone was detected a few times. The chain combines TRBV7-9 with TRBJ2-7; D is perhaps TRBD1 (8 bases). The V end was cut by 5 bases, the J end by 6 bases, with 20 bases between. The V gene's germline CDR1 is SEHNR and CDR2 FQNEAQ (reference sequence). This CDR3 has 15 amino acids. The CDR3 DNA is TGTGCCAGCAGCGGACGAACAGGGGGGGAGGCCGAGCAGTACTTC. Protein product: CASSGRTGGEAEQYF.

This chain connects TRBV5-1 to TRBJ2-3, with D hard to call. CDR3 size: 13 residues. The V gene's germline CDR1 is SGHRS and CDR2 YFSETQ. The V and J ends lost 5 bases and 1 base respectively, with 8 bases between them. The CDR3: CASRLTGTDTQYF. The CDR3 coding sequence is TGCGCCAGCAGATTAACGGGCACAGATACGCAGTATTTT.

V usage is TRBV5-8 and J usage is TRBJ2-7; 10 positions agree with TRBD1. The V gene's germline CDR1 is SGHTS and CDR2 YDEGEE. This CDR3 is 14 amino acids long. The V segment lost 5 bases and the J segment 1 base; nucleotides outside the gene matches: 3. The CDR3 nucleotides are TGTGCCAGCAGTAGGGACAGGGGATCCTACGAGCAGTACTTC. Its protein is CASSRDRGSYEQYF.

This clone was seen more than once but under ten times. The rearrangement uses TRBV19 and TRBJ1-5; 7 bases fit TRBD1. The germline V gene encodes CDR1 LNHDA and CDR2 SQIVND (reference sequence). V was pared by 9 bases and J by 1 base, with 6 bases of the junction left unmatched. The CDR3 length is 14 residues. The CDR3 sequence: CASYLQGSNQPQHF. The CDR3 region has the DNA TGTGCCAGCTACCTACAGGGGAGCAATCAGCCCCAGCATTTT.

This chain uses TRBV28 with TRBJ1-2; 7 nucleotides line up with TRBD1. V trimming: 7 bases; J trimming: 4 bases; junction bases outside the gene matches: 3. This CDR3 spans 12 amino acids. Germline loops: CDR1 MDHEN, CDR2 SYDVKM. In nucleotides, the CDR3 is TGTGCCAGCACAACAGGGGCCTATGGCTACACCTTC. Translated, it gives CASTTGAYGYTF.